What follows are 21 T cell receptor beta chains derived from one specimen sequenced in a study of post-analysis software for immune sequencing data. Study findings and constraints: Five or six TRBV segments were significantly more frequent in patients than in controls. TRBV5-6, TRBV5-1 and TRBV20-1 were among these segments.

Built from TCR beta cDNA, the libraries had unique molecular identifiers in them. A single record per CDR3 protein comes from TCRdb applying MiXCR to the PCR reads. This repertoire shows some 500,000 distinct CDR3 sequences, under 55% found once; its top ten account for about 12%. These receptors lack a known antigen. Material for sequencing was blood. These TCRs come from a girl between 5 and 17 years old with multiple sclerosis.

This clonotype has just a few counts. The V call is TRBV7-3, the J call TRBJ1-2; TRBD1 agrees at 8 bases. V was pared by 0 bases and J by 8 bases, with 5 bases of the junction left unmatched. The CDR3 extends over 14 amino acids. Germline-derived CDR1 and CDR2 are SGHTA and FQGTGA. The CDR3 here is CASSLTAGGEGYTF. CDR3 sequence (DNA): TGTGCCAGCAGCTTAACGGCAGGGGGCGAGGGCTACACCTTC.

This chain uses TRBV2 with TRBJ2-6, with a possible D match to TRBD1 (6 bases). This CDR3 spans 15 amino acids. V gave up 6 bases and J gave up 2 bases, with 11 bases separating them. Germline CDR1 is SNHLY and CDR2 is FYNNEI. The CDR3 loop is CASRINRAGANVLTF. The CDR3, as DNA: TGTGCCAGCAGAATCAACAGGGCTGGGGCCAACGTCCTGACTTTC.

The genes are TRBV29-1 and TRBJ2-1; D call uncertain. The germline V gene encodes CDR1 SQVTM and CDR2 ANQGSEA. The CDR3 is 13 residues long. Trimming removed 4 bases at V and 5 bases at J, with 12 bases between. The CDR3 bases are TGCAGCGTTGGACCTCAACACGACAATGAGCAGTTCTTC. Translated: CSVGPQHDNEQFF.

This clonotype was observed at least ten times. The J gene is TRBJ2-7, the V gene TRBV6-6, with TRBD1 matching 7 bases. V dropped 6 bases and J dropped 3; count of bases not matched to a gene: 8. This CDR3 has 14 residues. Germline V gene sequence: CDR1 MNHNY, CDR2 SVGAGI (reference sequence). CDR3 region: CASSNRDSNYEQYF. CDR3 nucleotide sequence: TGTGCCAGCAGCAACCGGGACAGCAACTACGAGCAGTACTTC.

This clonotype was seen more than once but under ten times. This chain uses TRBV29-1 with TRBJ2-2; 12 positions match TRBD1. The CDR3 is made up of 14 amino acids. V was pared by 7 bases and J by 6 bases, with 6 bases of the junction left unmatched. Looked up from germline, CDR1 is SQVTM and CDR2 is ANQGSEA. CDR3 residues: CSATGTGGAGELFF. In nucleotides, the CDR3 is TGCAGCGCCACTGGGACAGGGGGCGCCGGGGAGCTGTTTTTT.

This sequence joins TRBV20-1 and TRBJ2-1; D assignment may be TRBD1 or TRBD2 (6 bases each). Germline V gene data show CDR1 as DFQATT and CDR2 as SNEGSKA (reference sequence). The CDR3 runs 15 residues. V was cut by 3 bases and J by 1 base, with 13 bases left in between. CDR3 sequence reads: CSAREGHKSYNEQFF. The CDR3 DNA follows: TGCAGTGCTAGGGAGGGACATAAATCCTACAATGAGCAGTTCTTC.

Remarks on this clonotype: The junction departs from the called germline gene at one end, perhaps through a read error. The chain carries TRBV12-3 or TRBV12-4 and TRBJ2-3; weak D call: TRBD2 (5 bases). The CDR3 has 14 residues. Written as DNA, the CDR3 is TGTGCCAGCAGTTACTCAGGAGGCACAGATGCGCAGTATTTT. It translates to CASSYSGGTDAQYF.

The chain recombines TRBV28 with TRBJ2-3, with 9 bases that match TRBD2. The CDR3 totals 16 residues. V lost 4 bases and J lost 5; bases outside the gene matches: 10. Germline loops: CDR1 MDHEN, CDR2 SYDVKM. The CDR3 DNA follows: TGTGCCAGCAGTTCTTTGGCGGGAGGGCCAAAAGATACGCAGTATTTT. Translation gives CASSSLAGGPKDTQYF.

This chain uses TRBV6-5 with TRBJ1-2, with unresolved D. In germline, CDR1 is MNHEY, CDR2 SVGAGI. V was cut by 2 bases and J by 6 bases, with 10 bases left in between. The CDR3 spans 13 residues. CDR3 amino acids: CASSYERSNGYTF. In DNA form, the CDR3 reads TGTGCCAGCAGTTACGAGCGGTCAAATGGCTACACCTTC.

This clonotype was seen a few times. The chain links TRBV28 to TRBJ2-7; D tentatively reads TRBD1 or TRBD2 (6 bases each). Looked up from germline, CDR1 is MDHEN and CDR2 is SYDVKM. Trimming took off 2 bases at V and 3 bases at J, with 11 bases between the two ends. The CDR3 has 14 amino acids. DNA of the CDR3: TGTGCCAGCAGTTTAGAGGAGGGGGACTACGAGCAGTACTTC. This gives the protein CASSLEEGDYEQYF.

This rearrangement joins TRBV9 to TRBJ2-5; TRBD2 matches 8 bases. The CDR3 sequence is 15 residues long. Germline loops: CDR1 SGDLS, CDR2 YYNGEE. V dropped 2 bases and J dropped 0; count of bases not matched to a gene: 3. The CDR3 nucleotides are TGTGCCAGCAGCGTGGGCGGGAGGTACCAAGAGACCCAGTACTTC. Translation: CASSVGGRYQETQYF.

In its sample, this clonotype was seen a few times. V is TRBV5-1 and J is TRBJ2-4; 8 bases agree with TRBD1. The germline gives CDR1 SGHRS, CDR2 YFSETQ. The CDR3 contains 14 residues. The V gene end was trimmed by 0 bases and the J gene end by 7 bases; junction bases not matched to a gene: 3. The CDR3 DNA follows: TGCGCCAGCAGCTTGGGGACAGGGATGAACATTCAGTACTTC. Protein: CASSLGTGMNIQYF.

J is TRBJ1-5 and V is TRBV29-1; a weak D match, TRBD1 (6 bases). There are 12 residues in the CDR3. Trimming took off 5 bases at V and 9 bases at J, with 14 bases between the two ends. Germline assignment: CDR1 SQVTM and CDR2 ANQGSEA. Here the CDR3 reads CSVYAQGGPQHF. Written as DNA, the CDR3 is TGCAGCGTTTATGCTCAAGGGGGGCCCCAGCATTTT. Complete variable domain (other parts from reference TRBV29-1 and TRBJ1-5): SAVISQKPSRDICQRGTSLTIQCQVDSQVTMMFWYRQQPGQSLTLIATANQGSEATYESGFVIDKFPISRPNLTFSTLTVSNMSPEDSSIYLCSVYAQGGPQHFGDGTRLSIL.

V gene TRBV12-3 or TRBV12-4 combines with J gene TRBJ2-1, with 9 nucleotides matching TRBD2. The CDR3 consists of 18 residues. V shed 7 bases and J 0 bases; nucleotides not matched to a gene: 13. The CDR3 sequence: CASTIPGLASSSYNEQFF. In DNA, the CDR3 is TGTGCCAGCACCATACCTGGACTAGCGTCGTCCTCCTACAATGAGCAGTTCTTC.

This rearrangement joins TRBV4-1 to TRBJ2-1; 10 bases are a match to TRBD2. CDR3 length: 19 amino acids. V lost 1 base and J lost 1; bases outside the gene matches: 10. CDR1 and CDR2 from the germline V gene are MGHRA and YSYEKL. CDR3 DNA sequence: TGCGCCAGCAGCCAAGGTGGGGCCCTAGCGGGAGTTTCCTACAATGAGCAGTTCTTC. Translated, it gives CASSQGGALAGVSYNEQFF.

This clonotype was counted a few times. The chain carries TRBV12-3 or TRBV12-4 and TRBJ1-5; TRBD1 might be the D (6 bases). This CDR3 has 15 residues. The germline V and J ends were trimmed by 2 bases and 9 bases, with 17 bases remaining between them. CDR3: CASSLRRQEEAPQHF. CDR3 nucleotides: TGTGCCAGCAGTTTAAGGAGACAGGAAGAAGCGCCCCAGCATTTT.

The chain is built from TRBV12-3 or TRBV12-4 and TRBJ2-5, with TRBD2 matching 7 bases. J was trimmed by 2 bases and V by 5 bases; bases with no gene match: 5. This CDR3 region has 14 residues. The CDR3 region has the DNA TGTGCCAGCAGTAGGGGACTACCACAAGAGACCCAGTACTTC. Translation: CASSRGLPQETQYF.

The chain has TRBV20-1 and TRBJ2-1; D unclear. Deletions cut 0 bases from V and 7 bases from J, with 13 bases between. Germline V gene lookup returns CDR1 DFQATT and CDR2 SNEGSKA (reference sequence). The CDR3 length is 14 residues. As DNA, the CDR3 is TGCAGTGCTAGAGAAGACTCGAAGCCTAATGAGCAGTTCTTC. This sequence encodes CSAREDSKPNEQFF.

The chain employs TRBV7-6 and TRBJ2-4; D unresolved. The closer fit of TRBJ2-5 to the DNA end suggests the J call may be wrong. This CDR3 region has 14 residues. Germline CDR1 and CDR2: SGHVS and FNYEAQ. CDR3 in DNA: TGTGCCAGCAGCTCCACGGCAGAACAAGAGACCCAGTACTTC. Translated, it gives CASSSTAEQETQYF.

This clonotype was seen a handful of times. The CDR3 spells CASRQTGFGGTPLHF. The CDR3 coding sequence is TGTGCCAGCAGGCAAACTGGGTTCGGTGGGACACCCCTCCACTTT. The chain recombines TRBV25-1 with TRBJ1-6; unclear D gene. Trimming shortened V by 6 bases and J by 11 bases, and 20 bases separated the two germline ends. Germline CDR1 is MGHDK and CDR2 is SYGVNS. This CDR3 has 15 residues.

This chain joins TRBV3-1 and TRBJ2-3; 9 bases fit TRBD2. With V trimmed by 7 bases and J by 7 bases, 12 bases remained unmatched. The CDR3 has 15 residues. Germline assignment: CDR1 LGHDT and CDR2 YNNKEL (reference sequence). The CDR3 coding sequence is TGTGCCAGCAAACGCGGAAGCGGGAGGATGAATACGCAGTATTTT. Protein: CASKRGSGRMNTQYF.